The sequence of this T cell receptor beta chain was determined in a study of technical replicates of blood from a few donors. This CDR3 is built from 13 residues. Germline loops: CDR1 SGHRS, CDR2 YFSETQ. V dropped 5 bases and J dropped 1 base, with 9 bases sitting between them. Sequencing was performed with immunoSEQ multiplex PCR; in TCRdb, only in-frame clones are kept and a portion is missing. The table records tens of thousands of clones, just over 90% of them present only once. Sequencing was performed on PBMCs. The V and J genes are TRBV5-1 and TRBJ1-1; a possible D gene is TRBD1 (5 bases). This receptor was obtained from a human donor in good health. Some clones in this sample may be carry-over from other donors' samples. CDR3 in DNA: TGCGCCAGCAGTTCCCAGGGGAACACTGAAGCTTTCTTT. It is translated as CASSSQGNTEAFF.